This is a list of T cell receptor beta chains from one sample in a study of T cell responses to AZD1222 COVID-19 vaccine. The method was immunoSEQ multiplex PCR; TCRdb's version includes in-frame clones alone and lacks a portion of them. The sample records 20,000 to 30,000 clones, around 90% being singletons. This material consisted of peripheral blood, taken 28 days after the second AZD1222 dose. Receptor source: an adult who received the AZD1222 COVID-19 vaccine. Both conserved end residues are part of each CDR3. A D gene is named only where the DNA matches it firmly. Clone sizes are given selectively: once, few, many, or a class where the clone is expanded.

d_call	v_call	j_call	clone_size	cdr3_aa	cdr3_nt
-	TRBV27	TRBJ1-6	-	CASRKVGGRLHF	TGTGCCAGCCGTAAAGTTGGTGGTCGGCTCCACTTT
-	TRBV6-1	TRBJ2-7	-	CASSETQTGTRSYEQYF	TGTGCCAGCAGTGAAACCCAAACAGGGACTCGGTCCTACGAGCAGTACTTC
-	TRBV9	TRBJ1-2	once	CASSREGGRSYGYTF	TGTGCCAGCAGCCGGGAGGGGGGGCGCAGCTATGGCTACACCTTC
-	TRBV29-1	TRBJ2-5	-	CSVGDVRGTQYF	TGCAGCGTCGGGGACGTTCGGGGGACCCAGTACTTC
TRBD1	TRBV6-2/TRBV6-3	TRBJ1-2	-	CASSLTGGSGNYGYTF	TGTGCCAGCAGCCTTACAGGGGGCTCGGGTAACTATGGCTACACCTTC
TRBD1	TRBV7-2	TRBJ1-5	-	CASSLGSDRGLGQPQHF	TGTGCCAGCAGCTTAGGGTCCGACAGGGGTTTAGGTCAGCCCCAGCATTTT
TRBD2	TRBV2	TRBJ2-2	-	CASSGAGGQGTGELFF	TGTGCCAGCAGTGGAGCGGGGGGGCAAGGCACCGGGGAGCTGTTTTTT
-	TRBV3-1/TRBV3-2	TRBJ2-3	-	CASSQDPASSDTQYF	TGTGCCAGCAGCCAAGATCCAGCCTCATCGGATACGCAGTATTTT
-	TRBV19	TRBJ1-1	-	CASTSGQGYGTEAFF	TGTGCCAGTACCTCGGGGCAGGGGTATGGCACTGAAGCTTTCTTT
-	TRBV6-5	TRBJ2-3	-	CASSYRRTDTQYF	TGTGCCAGCAGTTACCGCCGCACAGATACGCAGTATTTT
-	TRBV9	TRBJ2-7	-	CASSVDHFPYEQYF	TGTGCCAGCAGCGTAGATCACTTCCCCTACGAGCAGTACTTC
-	TRBV4-2	TRBJ2-5	once	CASSQVGLGETQYF	TGTGCCAGCAGCCAAGTGGGTCTGGGAGAGACCCAGTACTTC
-	TRBV20-1	TRBJ1-1	-	CSAGTLGEAFF	TGCAGTGCTGGGACTTTAGGTGAAGCTTTCTTT
-	TRBV12-3/TRBV12-4	TRBJ1-5	-	CASSLERGQPQHF	TGTGCCAGCAGTTTAGAGCGGGGTCAGCCCCAGCATTTT
TRBD1	TRBV9	TRBJ2-2	-	CASSGTGGSPGELFF	TGTGCCAGCAGCGGGACAGGGGGCTCCCCCGGGGAGCTGTTTTTT
TRBD2	TRBV13	TRBJ2-1	-	CASSLAGLAGYNEQFF	TGTGCCAGCAGCTTAGCGGGTCTAGCGGGGTACAATGAGCAGTTCTTC
TRBD1	TRBV3-1/TRBV3-2	TRBJ1-5	-	CASSHPGQGNQPQHF	TGTGCCAGCAGCCACCCGGGACAGGGCAATCAGCCCCAGCATTTT
TRBD1	TRBV12-3/TRBV12-4	TRBJ1-1	-	CASSTDRVEGAFF	TGTGCCAGCAGTACGGACAGGGTTGAGGGAGCTTTCTTT
TRBD2	TRBV5-1	TRBJ2-1	-	CASSRGGGDNEQFF	TGCGCCAGCTCTAGGGGCGGGGGGGACAATGAGCAGTTCTTC
-	TRBV14	TRBJ2-1	-	CASSQVVGEQFF	TGTGCCAGCAGCCAAGTCGTGGGTGAGCAGTTCTTC
TRBD1	TRBV7-2	TRBJ1-4	-	CASSLGQGKEKLFF	TGTGCCAGCAGCCTCGGACAGGGCAAAGAAAAACTGTTTTTT
-	TRBV29-1	TRBJ2-4	-	CSVEAGSANIQYF	TGCAGCGTTGAAGCCGGTTCCGCCAACATTCAGTACTTC
TRBD1	TRBV19	TRBJ1-3	-	CASSWTGAHTSSGNTIYF	TGTGCCAGTAGTTGGACAGGGGCGCATACCAGCTCTGGAAACACCATATATTTT
TRBD1	TRBV7-9	TRBJ1-6	-	CASSFDWGQRGSPLHF	TGTGCCAGCAGCTTCGATTGGGGACAGAGGGGTTCACCCCTCCACTTT
TRBD1	TRBV6-5	TRBJ2-5	-	CASGLGQRETQYF	TGTGCCAGCGGACTGGGACAGAGAGAGACCCAGTACTTC
TRBD1	TRBV13	TRBJ2-2	medium-sized	CASSLGPGGGTGELFF	TGTGCCAGCAGCTTAGGCCCAGGGGGCGGCACCGGGGAGCTGTTTTTT
-	TRBV7-9	TRBJ2-5	-	CASSFPSLTRGETQYF	TGTGCCAGCAGCTTTCCTAGCTTAACTAGGGGAGAGACCCAGTACTTC
-	TRBV19	TRBJ1-5	-	CASSITVYSNQPQHF	TGTGCCAGTAGTATAACAGTATATAGCAATCAGCCCCAGCATTTT
-	TRBV29-1	TRBJ2-2	-	CSVRNTGELFF	TGCAGCGTTCGAAACACCGGGGAGCTGTTTTTT
-	TRBV9	TRBJ2-2	-	CASSVAASTGELFF	TGTGCCAGCAGCGTAGCCGCGAGCACCGGGGAGCTGTTTTTT
-	TRBV6-5	TRBJ2-7	-	CASTTRDTFYEQYF	TGTGCCAGCACCACCCGGGACACCTTTTACGAGCAGTACTTC
-	TRBV11-2	TRBJ1-6	-	CASSLQGGRGSPLHF	TGTGCCAGCAGCTTACAGGGAGGGAGGGGCTCACCCCTCCACTTT
-	TRBV18	TRBJ1-5	-	CASSLGPEGNQPQHF	TGTGCCAGCTCACTGGGTCCCGAGGGCAATCAGCCCCAGCATTTT
-	TRBV6-1	TRBJ2-6	-	CASSVTIFSGANVLTF	TGTGCCAGCAGTGTCACTATTTTCTCTGGGGCCAACGTCCTGACTTTC
-	TRBV18	TRBJ2-2	-	CASSRGGASGELFF	TGTGCCAGCTCACGAGGCGGTGCGTCCGGGGAGCTGTTTTTT
-	TRBV6-5	TRBJ1-6	-	CASSYPPPSPLHF	TGTGCCAGCAGTTACCCCCCCCCTTCACCCCTCCACTTT
-	TRBV4-3	TRBJ1-1	-	CASSYREDTEAFF	TGCGCCAGCAGCTACCGGGAGGACACTGAAGCTTTCTTT
TRBD1	TRBV7-2	TRBJ1-2	-	CASSLGQGRYGYTF	TGTGCCAGCAGCTTAGGACAGGGGCGCTATGGCTACACCTTC
TRBD2	TRBV7-2	TRBJ2-1	-	CASSSPRERGANEQFF	TGTGCCAGCAGCTCGCCCAGGGAGCGGGGGGCCAATGAGCAGTTCTTC
-	TRBV28	TRBJ2-3	-	CASSSTGTTDTQYF	TGTGCCAGCAGTTCTACCGGGACGACAGATACGCAGTATTTT
-	TRBV6-2/TRBV6-3	TRBJ2-5	-	CASSSGPAQYF	TGTGCCAGCAGTTCCGGGCCGGCCCAGTACTTC
-	TRBV5-6	TRBJ1-2	-	CASSFGDTGYTF	TGTGCCAGCAGCTTTGGGGATACGGGCTACACCTTC
-	TRBV5-1	TRBJ1-1	-	CASSPSDTEAFF	TGCGCCAGCAGCCCCTCTGACACTGAAGCTTTCTTT
-	TRBV19	TRBJ1-4	-	CASSYFTKTGEKLFF	TGTGCCAGTAGTTATTTTACCAAGACAGGAGAAAAACTGTTTTTT
-	TRBV7-9	TRBJ2-7	-	CASSPKTGSPYEQYF	TGTGCCAGCAGTCCTAAGACAGGAAGTCCCTACGAGCAGTACTTC
-	TRBV6-2/TRBV6-3	TRBJ1-1	-	CASSYSTRWGAFF	TGTGCCAGCAGTTACTCAACCCGATGGGGCGCTTTCTTT
TRBD2	TRBV3-1/TRBV3-2	TRBJ2-1	-	CASSLSDGGANEQFF	TGTGCCAGCAGCCTATCGGACGGGGGGGCCAATGAGCAGTTCTTC
-	TRBV6-5	TRBJ2-7	once	CASKLGHNGPYEQYF	TGTGCCAGCAAACTAGGACACAACGGGCCCTACGAGCAGTACTTC
-	TRBV6-1	TRBJ1-6	-	CASSEAGFNSPLHF	TGTGCCAGCAGTGAAGCGGGCTTTAATTCACCCCTCCACTTT
-	TRBV28	TRBJ1-2	-	CASSLGVSLFGYTF	TGTGCCAGCAGTTTAGGAGTGTCCCTTTTTGGCTACACCTTC
TRBD1	TRBV10-2	TRBJ2-1	-	CAISRDRGNEQFF	TGCGCCATTTCCCGGGACAGGGGAAATGAGCAGTTCTTC
TRBD2	TRBV3-1/TRBV3-2	TRBJ2-7	-	CASSQEGSGGACEQYF	TGTGCCAGCAGCCAAGAGGGCAGCGGGGGGGCTTGCGAGCAGTACTTC
TRBD1	TRBV6-5	TRBJ1-2	-	CASSRTGGGGYTF	TGTGCCAGCAGTAGGACAGGGGGTGGTGGCTACACCTTC